This TCR beta chain was identified during a study of Ad26.COV2.S vaccination and SARS-CoV-2 variants. As for the study in general: The vaccine Ad26.COV2.S was put into the muscle once, or twice with 56 days between.

Study-level findings and limits: Vaccinees reportedly had broad spike-specific CD8+ and CD4+ T cell responses.

Only in-frame clones appear in the TCRdb table, and some are missing; sequencing was by immunoSEQ multiplex PCR. The table lists hundreds of thousands of clones, 89% of them singletons. About this clone: Its cognate antigen is unknown.

Treatment specified: 15 to 20 received Ad26.COV2.S at low or high dose, single or two shots; 5 received placebo; per-sample allocation not given. Specimen acquisition occurred on day 63 following the initial vaccine or placebo injection. This sequence was found in a person between 18 and 60 years old who received the Ad26.COV2.S COVID-19 vaccine or a placebo. Sequences were derived from peripheral blood, sampled in a trial of Ad26.COV2.S vaccine versus placebo.

The CDR3 DNA reads as TGTGCCAGCAGCCGTACAGGTGGGGAGACCCAGTACTTC. This codes for CASSRTGGETQYF. The J gene is TRBJ2-5, the V gene TRBV3-1 (or the pseudogene TRBV3-2); possibly TRBD1 for D (5 bases). Germline V gene lookup returns CDR1 LGHDT and CDR2 YNNKEL (reference sequence). The CDR3 extends over 13 amino acids. Trimming took off 4 bases at V and 5 bases at J, with 11 bases between the two ends.